These T cell receptor beta chains were read from a single sample in a study of vaccination and CD4 T cells after COVID-19. TCRdb fed the PCR reads into MiXCR, producing one record per CDR3 protein. Found here are 25,000 to 35,000 distinct CDR3 sequences, about 50% of them singletons; the top ten hold about 5.7%. The material was CD4+ T cells from blood, obtained about 7 months after SARS-CoV-2 vaccination. The receptors originated from a human donor who had recovered from COVID-19. The CDR3 runs from the conserved cysteine through the conserved F or W. Fields, in order: J gene, V gene, CDR3 protein.

TRBJ2-3 | TRBV24-1 | CATKSGQGAETDTQYF
TRBJ2-1 | TRBV7-2 | CASSLVGRELYNEQFF
TRBJ2-7 | TRBV7-8 | CASTTLGGLNSEQYF
TRBJ1-5 | TRBV7-6 | CASSPQKGWQPQHF
TRBJ2-5 | TRBV21-1 | CASSKLDRGETQYF
TRBJ2-7 | TRBV6-2/TRBV6-3 | CASSRLAEPYEQYF
TRBJ1-2 | TRBV6-1 | CASRPPDLSGYTF
TRBJ2-3 | TRBV6-1 | CASRRGHSDTQYF
TRBJ2-5 | TRBV27 | CASSFLGVETQYF
TRBJ2-1 | TRBV20-1 | CSARREIQNEQFF
TRBJ1-2 | TRBV18 | CASSLLRELSDGYTF
TRBJ2-5 | TRBV20-1 | CSVSGRSGSGRQETQYF
TRBJ2-1 | TRBV20-1 | CSARTGRDYNEQFF
TRBJ2-2 | TRBV30 | CANRLAGTTGELFF
TRBJ2-5 | TRBV6-4 | CASSDSIGETQYF
TRBJ2-2 | TRBV19 | CASSWAGRGTGELFF
TRBJ2-2 | TRBV15 | CATSRDTSGRHTGELFF
TRBJ2-1 | TRBV20-1 | CSAGRSGRPSYNEQFF
TRBJ2-2 | TRBV19 | CASSSPGLAGTGELFF
TRBJ1-1 | TRBV7-3 | CASRSDAYTEAFF